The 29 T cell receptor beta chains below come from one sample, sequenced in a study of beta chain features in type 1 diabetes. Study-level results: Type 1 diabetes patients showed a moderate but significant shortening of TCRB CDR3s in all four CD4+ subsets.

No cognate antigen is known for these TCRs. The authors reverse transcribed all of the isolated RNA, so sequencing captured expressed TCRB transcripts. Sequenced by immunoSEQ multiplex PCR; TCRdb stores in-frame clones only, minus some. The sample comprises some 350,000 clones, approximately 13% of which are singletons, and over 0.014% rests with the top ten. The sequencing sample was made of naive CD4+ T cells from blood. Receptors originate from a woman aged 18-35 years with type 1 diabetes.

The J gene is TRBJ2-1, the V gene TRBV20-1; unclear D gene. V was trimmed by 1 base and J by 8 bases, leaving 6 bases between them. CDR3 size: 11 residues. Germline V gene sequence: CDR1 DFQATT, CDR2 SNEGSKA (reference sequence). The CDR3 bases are TGCAGTGCTAGAGGGCCTCATGAGCAGTTCTTC. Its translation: CSARGPHEQFF.

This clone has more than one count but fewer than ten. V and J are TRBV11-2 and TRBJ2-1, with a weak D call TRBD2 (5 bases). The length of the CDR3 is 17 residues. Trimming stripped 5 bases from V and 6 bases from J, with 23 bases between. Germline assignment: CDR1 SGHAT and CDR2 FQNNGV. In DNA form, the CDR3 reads TGTGCCAGCAGCCAAAAGAGGGCGACCTCGACCATCAATGAGCAGTTCTTC. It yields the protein CASSQKRATSTINEQFF.

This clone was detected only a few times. The CDR3, as DNA: TGCAGCACCCCGGGGGGGCTGAGCTCCTACAATGAGCAGTTCTTC. This translates into CSTPGGLSSYNEQFF. The V call is TRBV29-1, the J call TRBJ2-1; 8 nucleotides match TRBD2. V was pared by 8 bases and J by 0 bases, with 9 bases of the junction left unmatched. CDR3 length: 15 amino acids. Germline V gives CDR1 SQVTM, CDR2 ANQGSEA.

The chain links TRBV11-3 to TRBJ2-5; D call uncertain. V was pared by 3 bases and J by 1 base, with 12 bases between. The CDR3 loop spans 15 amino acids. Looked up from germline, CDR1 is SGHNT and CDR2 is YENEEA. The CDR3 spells CASSFGLRSQETQYF. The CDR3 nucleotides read TGTGCCAGCAGCTTCGGGTTGAGATCCCAAGAGACCCAGTACTTC.

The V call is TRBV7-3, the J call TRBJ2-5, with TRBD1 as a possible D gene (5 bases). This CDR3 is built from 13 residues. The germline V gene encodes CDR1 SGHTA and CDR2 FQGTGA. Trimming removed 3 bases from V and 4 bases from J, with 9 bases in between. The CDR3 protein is CASSFGQTETQYF. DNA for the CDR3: TGTGCCAGCAGCTTTGGACAAACAGAGACCCAGTACTTC.

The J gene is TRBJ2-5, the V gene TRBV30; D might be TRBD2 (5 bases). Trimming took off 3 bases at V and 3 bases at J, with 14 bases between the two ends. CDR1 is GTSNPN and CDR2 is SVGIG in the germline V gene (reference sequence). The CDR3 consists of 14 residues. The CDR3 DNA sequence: TGTGCCTGGAGCCGGGGTGACGGGAAAGAGACCCAGTACTTC. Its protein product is CAWSRGDGKETQYF.

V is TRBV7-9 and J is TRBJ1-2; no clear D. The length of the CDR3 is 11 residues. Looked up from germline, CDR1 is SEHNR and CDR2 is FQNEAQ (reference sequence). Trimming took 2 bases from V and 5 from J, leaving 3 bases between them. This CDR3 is CASSLTYGYTF. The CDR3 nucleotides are TGTGCCAGCAGCTTAACATATGGCTACACCTTC.

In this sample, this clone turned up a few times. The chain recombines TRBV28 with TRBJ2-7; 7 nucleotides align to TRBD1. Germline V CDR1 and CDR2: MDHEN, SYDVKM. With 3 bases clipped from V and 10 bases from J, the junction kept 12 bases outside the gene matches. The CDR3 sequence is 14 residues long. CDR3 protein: CASSLTGQAAEQYV. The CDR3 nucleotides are TGTGCCAGCAGTTTGACCGGACAGGCAGCAGAACAGTACGTC.

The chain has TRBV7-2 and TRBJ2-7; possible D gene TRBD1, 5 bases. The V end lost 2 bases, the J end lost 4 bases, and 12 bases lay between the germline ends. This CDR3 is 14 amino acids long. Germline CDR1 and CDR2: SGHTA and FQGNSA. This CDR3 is CASSLQGLGYEQYV. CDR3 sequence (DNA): TGTGCCAGCAGCTTACAGGGTCTCGGTTACGAGCAGTACGTC.

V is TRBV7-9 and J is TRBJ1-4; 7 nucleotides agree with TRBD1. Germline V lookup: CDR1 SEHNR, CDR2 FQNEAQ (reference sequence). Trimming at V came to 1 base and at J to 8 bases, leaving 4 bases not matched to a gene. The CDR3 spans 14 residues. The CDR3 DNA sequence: TGTGCCAGCAGCTTAGGACAGGGAACGGAAAAACTGTTTTTT. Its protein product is CASSLGQGTEKLFF.

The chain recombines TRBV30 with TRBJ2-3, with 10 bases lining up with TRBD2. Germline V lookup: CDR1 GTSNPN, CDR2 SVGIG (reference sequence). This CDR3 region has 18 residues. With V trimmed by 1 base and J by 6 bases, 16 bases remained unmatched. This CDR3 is CAWSAISQAGGPKDTQYF. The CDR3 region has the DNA TGTGCCTGGAGTGCTATTTCCCAAGCGGGAGGGCCAAAGGATACGCAGTATTTT.

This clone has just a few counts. The CDR3 sequence is CASYRGTNYGYTF. DNA for the CDR3: TGTGCCAGCTACCGGGGAACTAACTATGGCTACACCTTC. V is TRBV28 and J is TRBJ1-2; no firm D call. The CDR3 loop spans 13 amino acids. V lost 8 bases, J lost 0 bases, and 10 bases lay in between. Germline CDR1 reads MDHEN; CDR2 reads SYDVKM.

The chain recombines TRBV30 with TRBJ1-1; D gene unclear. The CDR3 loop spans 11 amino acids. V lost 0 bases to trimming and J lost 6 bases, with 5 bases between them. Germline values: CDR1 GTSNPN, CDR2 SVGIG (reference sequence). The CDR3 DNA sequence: TGTGCCTGGAGTGTAATAGCTGAAGCTTTCTTT. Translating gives CAWSVIAEAFF.

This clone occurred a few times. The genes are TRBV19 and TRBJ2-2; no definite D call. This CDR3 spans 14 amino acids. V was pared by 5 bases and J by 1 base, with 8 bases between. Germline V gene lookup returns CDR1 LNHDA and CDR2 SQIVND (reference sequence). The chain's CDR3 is CASSPSRNTGELFF. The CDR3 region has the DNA TGTGCCAGTAGTCCGTCCCGGAACACCGGGGAGCTGTTTTTT.

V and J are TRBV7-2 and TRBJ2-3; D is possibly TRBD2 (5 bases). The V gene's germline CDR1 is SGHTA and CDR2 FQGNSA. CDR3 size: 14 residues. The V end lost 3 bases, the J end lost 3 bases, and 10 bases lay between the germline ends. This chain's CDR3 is CASSLRVGTDTQYF. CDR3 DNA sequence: TGTGCCAGCAGCTTGCGGGTTGGGACAGATACGCAGTATTTT.

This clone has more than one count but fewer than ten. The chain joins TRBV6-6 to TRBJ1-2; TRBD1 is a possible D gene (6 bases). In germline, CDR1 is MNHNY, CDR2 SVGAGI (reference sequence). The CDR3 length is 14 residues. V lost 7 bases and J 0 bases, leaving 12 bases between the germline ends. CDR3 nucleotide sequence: TGTGCCAGCAAACTGGACAGACCTAACTATGGCTACACCTTC. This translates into CASKLDRPNYGYTF.

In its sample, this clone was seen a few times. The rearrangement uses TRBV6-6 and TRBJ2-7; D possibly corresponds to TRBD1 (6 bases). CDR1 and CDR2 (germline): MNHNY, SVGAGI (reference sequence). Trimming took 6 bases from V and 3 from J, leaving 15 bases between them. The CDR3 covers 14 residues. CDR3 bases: TGTGCCAGCAGACGTAACAGGGACGTCTACGAGCAGTACGTC. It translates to CASRRNRDVYEQYV.

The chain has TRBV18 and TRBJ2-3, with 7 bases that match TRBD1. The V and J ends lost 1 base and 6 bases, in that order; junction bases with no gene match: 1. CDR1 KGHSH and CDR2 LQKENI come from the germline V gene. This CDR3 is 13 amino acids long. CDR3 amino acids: CASSPLDRDTQYF. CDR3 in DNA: TGTGCCAGCTCACCACTGGACAGGGATACGCAGTATTTT.

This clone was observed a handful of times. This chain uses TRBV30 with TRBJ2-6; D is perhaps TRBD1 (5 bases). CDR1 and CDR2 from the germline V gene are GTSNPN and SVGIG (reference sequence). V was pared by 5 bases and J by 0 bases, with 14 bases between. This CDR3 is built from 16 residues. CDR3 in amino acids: CAWQTVRSSGANVLTF. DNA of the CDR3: TGTGCCTGGCAGACAGTGCGAAGCTCTGGGGCCAACGTCCTGACTTTC.

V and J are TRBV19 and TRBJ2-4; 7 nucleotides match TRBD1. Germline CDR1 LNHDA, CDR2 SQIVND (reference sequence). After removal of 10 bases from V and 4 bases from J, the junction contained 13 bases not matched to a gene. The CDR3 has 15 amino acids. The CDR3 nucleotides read TGTGCCACCCGAAAAGGAGGACAGGCAAAAAACATTCAGTACTTC. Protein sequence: CATRKGGQAKNIQYF.

The DNA of the CDR3 is TGCGCCAGCAGCCAAGAGGGACTAGCGGCGAACACCGGGGAGCTGTTTTTT. Residues: CASSQEGLAANTGELFF. This chain uses TRBV4-3 with TRBJ2-2; 11 bases agree with TRBD2. Trimming took 0 bases from V and 0 from J; bases not matched to a gene: 0. This CDR3 comprises 17 residues. The germline gives CDR1 LGHNA, CDR2 YSLEER.

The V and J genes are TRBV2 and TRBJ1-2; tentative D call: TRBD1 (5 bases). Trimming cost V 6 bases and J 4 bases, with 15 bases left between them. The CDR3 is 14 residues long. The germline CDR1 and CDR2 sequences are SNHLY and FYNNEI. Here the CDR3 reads CASSPRGHSYGYTF. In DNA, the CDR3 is TGTGCCAGCAGCCCTAGGGGCCATAGCTATGGCTACACCTTC.

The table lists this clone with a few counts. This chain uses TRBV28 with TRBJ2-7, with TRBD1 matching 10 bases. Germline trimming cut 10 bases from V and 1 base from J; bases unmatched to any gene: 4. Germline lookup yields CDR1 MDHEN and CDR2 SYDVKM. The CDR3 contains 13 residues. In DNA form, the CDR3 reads TGTGCCACCGGGACAGGGGTTTCCTACGAGCAGTACGTC. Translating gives CATGTGVSYEQYV.

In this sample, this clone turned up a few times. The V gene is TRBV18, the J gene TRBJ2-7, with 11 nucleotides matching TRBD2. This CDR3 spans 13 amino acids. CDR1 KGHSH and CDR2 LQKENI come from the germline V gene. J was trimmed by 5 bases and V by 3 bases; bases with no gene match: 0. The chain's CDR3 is CASSPGLADEQYV. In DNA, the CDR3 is TGTGCCAGCTCACCGGGACTAGCGGACGAGCAGTACGTC.

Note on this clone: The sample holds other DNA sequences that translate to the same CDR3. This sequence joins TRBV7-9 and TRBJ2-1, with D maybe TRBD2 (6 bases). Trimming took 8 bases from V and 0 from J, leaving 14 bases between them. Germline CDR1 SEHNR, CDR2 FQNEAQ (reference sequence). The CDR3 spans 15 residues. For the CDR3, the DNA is TGTGCCAGCTCCATTAGCGGAAGCTCCTACAATGAGCAGTTCTTC. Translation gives CASSISGSSYNEQFF.

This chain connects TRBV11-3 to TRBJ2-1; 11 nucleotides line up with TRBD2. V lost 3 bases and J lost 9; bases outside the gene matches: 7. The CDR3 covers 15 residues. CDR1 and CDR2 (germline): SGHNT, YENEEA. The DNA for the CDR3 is TGTGCCAGCAGCTTCGGGACTAGCGGTCCTGGTGAGCAGTTCTTC. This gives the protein CASSFGTSGPGEQFF.

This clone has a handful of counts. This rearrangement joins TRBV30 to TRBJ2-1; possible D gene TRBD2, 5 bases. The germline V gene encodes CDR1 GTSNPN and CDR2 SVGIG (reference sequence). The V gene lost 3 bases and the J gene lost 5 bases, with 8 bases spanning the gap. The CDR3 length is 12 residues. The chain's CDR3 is CAWRGSHNEQFF. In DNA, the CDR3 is TGTGCCTGGAGGGGGAGTCACAATGAGCAGTTCTTC.

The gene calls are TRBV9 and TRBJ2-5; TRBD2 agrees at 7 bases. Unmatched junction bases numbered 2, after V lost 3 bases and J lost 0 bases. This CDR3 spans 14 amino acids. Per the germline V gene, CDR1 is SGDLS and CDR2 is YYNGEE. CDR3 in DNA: TGTGCCAGCAGCGGCGGGGGTTACCAAGAGACCCAGTACTTC. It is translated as CASSGGGYQETQYF.

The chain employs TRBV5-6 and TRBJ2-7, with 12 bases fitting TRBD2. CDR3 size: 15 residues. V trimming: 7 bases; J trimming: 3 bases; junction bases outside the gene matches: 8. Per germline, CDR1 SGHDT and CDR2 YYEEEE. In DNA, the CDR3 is TGTGCCAGCCGACTAGCGGGAGAGGGGGGCTACGAGCAGTACGTC. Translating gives CASRLAGEGGYEQYV.